A single sample is the source of the 17 T cell receptor beta chains below, sequenced in a study of shared clonotypes between healthy human individuals. Profiling relied on immunoSEQ multiplex PCR, and the TCRdb table lists in-frame clones only, not all of them. The table has about 490,000 clones, over 70% seen once; the top ten hold 9.5% to 15%. The sample comprised PBMCs. These receptors all come from a woman between 40 and 50 years old in good health. Some clones in this sample may be carry-over from other donors' samples.

About this clone: It differs at one base from a far larger clone, so likely a read error. The rearrangement links TRBV28 to TRBJ1-5, with 11 bases lining up with TRBD1. This CDR3 has 14 residues. Per the germline V gene, CDR1 is MDHEN and CDR2 is SYDVKM. The DNA of the CDR3 is TGTGTCAGCACCGCGGGGACAGGGGGATTGCCCCAGCATTTT. As protein: CVSTAGTGGLPQHF.

Comments on this clone: A read error is the likely source, as a far larger clone sits one nucleotide away. The CDR3 end shows no conserved phenylalanine or tryptophan, and so a read error is likely. The chain uses TRBV14 and TRBJ2-7; D remains ambiguous. The J call may be in error: the DNA end matches TRBJ2-5 better. The CDR3 is made up of 14 amino acids. Germline CDR1 is SGHDN and CDR2 is FVKESK. The CDR3 protein is CASSQPALRETQYS. The CDR3, as DNA: TGTGCCAGCAGCCAACCAGCTCTTCGTGAGACCCAGTACTCC.

A note on this clone: A far larger clone is one nucleotide away, so this likely arose from a read error. The chain is built from TRBV5-1 and TRBJ1-5, with D possibly matching TRBD1 (5 bases). CDR1 is SGHRS and CDR2 is YFSETQ in the germline V gene. This CDR3 spans 15 amino acids. The CDR3 nucleotides are TGCGACAGCAGCTTGGGACCGCTTAGCAATCAGCCCCAGCATTTT. Translated: CDSSLGPLSNQPQHF.

The chain joins TRBV30 to TRBJ2-3, with TRBD1 identical over 7 bases. Germline V gives CDR1 GTSNPN, CDR2 SVGIG (reference sequence). The CDR3 runs to 13 residues. Here the CDR3 DNA reads TGTTCCCGGTCGGAAGGGGGCGCAGATACGCAGTATTTT. Protein product: CSRSEGGADTQYF.

With respect to this clone: A clone one base away is much larger, so this may be a read error. The rearrangement links TRBV11-2 to TRBJ2-7; 11 bases line up with TRBD2. J was trimmed by 12 bases and V by 5 bases; bases with no gene match: 6. This CDR3 comprises 12 residues. Germline V CDR1 and CDR2: SGHAT, FQNNGV. DNA for the CDR3: TGTGCCAGCAGCGCCACTAGCGGGAGTCCGTACTTC. It encodes CASSATSGSPYF.

Turning to this clone: A read error is likely here: a far larger clone is one base away. This chain's CDR3 is CACSFQGQADYGYTF. CDR3 in DNA: TGCGCCTGCAGCTTCCAAGGACAGGCCGATTATGGCTACACCTTC. The chain couples TRBV5-1 to TRBJ1-2; 7 bases match TRBD1. The germline V gene encodes CDR1 SGHRS and CDR2 YFSETQ. The CDR3 is 15 amino acids.

This clone was observed at least ten times. A much larger clone sits a single nucleotide away, making a read error possible. Other DNA sequences in the sample encode the same CDR3. This rearrangement joins TRBV28 to TRBJ1-1; 7 bases map to TRBD1. CDR1 MDHEN and CDR2 SYDVKM come from the germline V gene. This CDR3 has 14 amino acids. As DNA, the CDR3 is TGTGCCAGCAGTAGCTCAGGGGGGAACACTGAGGCTTTCTTT. Translating it yields CASSSSGGNTEAFF.

This chain links TRBV7-8 with TRBJ1-5; TRBD1 is a possible D gene (5 bases). Trimming pared 4 bases from V and 0 bases from J, leaving 13 bases between. CDR3 length: 16 amino acids. Germline assignment: CDR1 SGHVS and CDR2 FQNEAQ. The CDR3 DNA reads as TGTGCCAGCAGCTCACCGGGGGTTTATAGCAATCAGCCCCAGCATTTT. Residues: CASSSPGVYSNQPQHF. Based on the CDR3 plus reference TRBV7-8 and TRBJ1-5, the full variable domain is GAGVSQSPRYKVAKRGQDVALRCDPISGHVSLFWYQQALGQGPEFLTYFQNEAQLDKSGLPSDRFFAERPEGSVSTLKIQRTQQEDSAVYLCASSSPGVYSNQPQHFGDGTRLSIL.

This chain links TRBV6-1 with TRBJ1-5; D possibly corresponds to TRBD1 (6 bases). Germline V gene sequence: CDR1 MNHNS, CDR2 SASEGT. CDR3 length equals 17 residues. V lost 2 bases to trimming and J lost 0 bases, with 14 bases between them. CDR3 sequence reads: CASSEFAGGYSNQPQHF. CDR3 bases: TGTGCCAGCAGTGAATTTGCGGGGGGCTATAGCAATCAGCCCCAGCATTTT.

The genes are TRBV27 and TRBJ2-7; tentative D call: TRBD1 (5 bases). The germline V gene has CDR1 MNHEY and CDR2 SMNVEV (reference sequence). The CDR3 runs 15 residues. Trimming left V 6 bases short and J 6 bases short, with 21 bases between. Written as DNA, the CDR3 is TGTGCCAGCAGCCGGTGGCAGGGCCCCCTCTTCGAGCAGTACTTC. Its translation is CASSRWQGPLFEQYF.

The chain is built from TRBV27 and TRBJ1-2; D possibly corresponds to TRBD1 (6 bases). The V end lost 5 bases, the J end lost 0 bases, and 16 bases lay between the germline ends. CDR3 size: 16 residues. Looked up from germline, CDR1 is MNHEY and CDR2 is SMNVEV (reference sequence). The CDR3 sequence: CASSKGGLLANYGYTF. The CDR3 coding sequence is TGTGCCAGCAGTAAGGGGGGCCTACTAGCTAACTATGGCTACACCTTC.

The chain carries TRBV28 and TRBJ2-7; the D gene is possibly TRBD2 (6 bases). The CDR3 is made up of 14 amino acids. Trimming pared 1 base from V and 1 base from J, leaving 8 bases between. The V gene's germline CDR1 is MDHEN and CDR2 SYDVKM. CDR3 protein: CASSLSGGSYEQYF. CDR3 bases: TGTGCCAGCAGTTTATCCGGGGGTTCCTACGAGCAGTACTTC. The entire variable domain, with the rest obtained from reference TRBV28 and TRBJ2-7, is as follows: DVKVTQSSRYLVKRTGEKVFLECVQDMDHENMFWYRQDPGLGLRLIYFSYDVKMKEKGDIPEGYSVSREKKERFSLILESASTNQTSMYLCASSLSGGSYEQYFGPGTRLTVT.

This rearrangement joins TRBV27 to TRBJ1-5, with 8 bases identical to TRBD1. After removal of 0 bases from V and 3 bases from J, the junction contained 1 base not matched to a gene. Germline V gene sequence: CDR1 MNHEY, CDR2 SMNVEV (reference sequence). This CDR3 contains 15 residues. The CDR3 DNA is TGTGCCAGCAGTTTATCCAGGGGGCTCAATCAGCCCCAGCATTTT. It codes for CASSLSRGLNQPQHF.

Of note for this clone: Given a far larger clone just one base away, this is likely a sequencing read error. Distinct nucleotide sequences in the sample also encode this CDR3. The V and J genes are TRBV30 and TRBJ2-2; 9 bases agree with TRBD2. Germline V gives CDR1 GTSNPN, CDR2 SVGIG (reference sequence). This CDR3 is 15 amino acids long. The V segment lost 8 bases and the J segment 7 bases; nucleotides outside the gene matches: 14. The CDR3, as DNA: TGTGCCGTCGGGGGGATAGCGGGAGTCGTCGGGGAGCTGTTTTTT. Translating it yields CAVGGIAGVVGELFF.

This clone has just one count. This chain connects TRBV18 to TRBJ2-5; the D is unclear. The CDR3 runs to 13 residues. Germline CDR1 KGHSH, CDR2 LQKENI. Trimming pared 4 bases from V and 5 bases from J, leaving 11 bases between. CDR3 nucleotides: TGTGCCAGCTCACGGGGAAATAGGGAGACCCAGTACTTC. Translating gives CASSRGNRETQYF.

A remark on this clone: This could be a read error, since a much larger clone is one nucleotide away. The chain has TRBV19 and TRBJ1-1; unclear D gene. The CDR3 spans 16 residues. Germline assignment: CDR1 LNHDA and CDR2 SQIVND (reference sequence). V lost 3 bases, J lost 7 bases, and 21 bases lay in between. Here the CDR3 reads CASSILGGLGDIEAFF. The DNA of the CDR3 is TGTGCCAGTAGTATCTTGGGAGGGCTCGGTGACATTGAAGCTTTCTTT.

The chain recombines TRBV27 with TRBJ1-1; 9 positions agree with TRBD1. There are 14 residues in the CDR3. V was clipped by 5 bases and J by 3 bases; unmatched bases: 4. Germline assignment: CDR1 MNHEY and CDR2 SMNVEV (reference sequence). This chain's CDR3 is CASSPWTGDTEAFF. For the CDR3, the DNA is TGTGCCAGCAGTCCGTGGACAGGGGACACTGAAGCTTTCTTT.